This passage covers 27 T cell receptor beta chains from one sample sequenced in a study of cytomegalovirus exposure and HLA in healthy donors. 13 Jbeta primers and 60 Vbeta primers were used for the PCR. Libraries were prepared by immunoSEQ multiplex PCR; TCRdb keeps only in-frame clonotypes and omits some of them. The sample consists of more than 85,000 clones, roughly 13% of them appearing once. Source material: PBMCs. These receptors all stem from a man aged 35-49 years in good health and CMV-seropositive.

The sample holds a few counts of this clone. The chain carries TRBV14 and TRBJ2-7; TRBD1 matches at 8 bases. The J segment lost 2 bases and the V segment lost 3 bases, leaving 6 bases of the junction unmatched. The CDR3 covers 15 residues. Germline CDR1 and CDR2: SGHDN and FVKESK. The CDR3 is CASSQGQALPYEQYF. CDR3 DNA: TGTGCCAGCAGCCAGGGACAGGCCCTCCCCTACGAGCAGTACTTC.

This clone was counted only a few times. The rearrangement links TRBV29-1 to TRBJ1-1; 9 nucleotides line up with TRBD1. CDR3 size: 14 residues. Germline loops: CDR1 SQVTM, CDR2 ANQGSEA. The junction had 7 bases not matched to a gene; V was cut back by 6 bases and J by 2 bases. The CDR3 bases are TGCAGCGTCTCGACAGGGGGGGGAAACACTGAAGCTTTCTTT. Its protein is CSVSTGGGNTEAFF.

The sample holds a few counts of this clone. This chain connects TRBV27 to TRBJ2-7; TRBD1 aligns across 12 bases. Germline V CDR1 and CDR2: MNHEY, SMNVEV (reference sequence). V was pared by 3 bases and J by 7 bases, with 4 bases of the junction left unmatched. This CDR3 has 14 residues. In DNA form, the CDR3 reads TGTGCCAGCAGTTTGGGACAGGGGGCGGGGGAGCAGTACTTC. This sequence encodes CASSLGQGAGEQYF.

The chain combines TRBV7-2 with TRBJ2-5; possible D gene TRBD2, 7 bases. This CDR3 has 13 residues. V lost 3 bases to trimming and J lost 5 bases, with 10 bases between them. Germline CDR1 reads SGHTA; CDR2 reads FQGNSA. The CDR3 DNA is TGTGCCAGCAGCTTTGGGAGGGGGGAGACCCAGTACTTC. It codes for CASSFGRGETQYF.

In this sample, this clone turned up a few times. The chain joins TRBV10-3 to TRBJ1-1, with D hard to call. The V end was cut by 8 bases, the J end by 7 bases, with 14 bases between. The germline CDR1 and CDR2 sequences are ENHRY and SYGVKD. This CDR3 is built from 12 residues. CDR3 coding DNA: TGTGCCATCTCGGGAGAGACGGGTGAAGCTTTCTTT. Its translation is CAISGETGEAFF.

This CDR3 reads CASSPLRERRETQYF. CDR3 in DNA: TGCGCCAGCAGCCCGTTACGGGAGCGGAGAGAGACCCAGTACTTC. V usage is TRBV10-1 and J usage is TRBJ2-5; maybe TRBD2 (6 bases). Deletions cut 6 bases from V and 4 bases from J, with 18 bases between. Germline-derived CDR1 and CDR2 are WNHNN and SYGVQD (reference sequence). This CDR3 spans 15 amino acids.

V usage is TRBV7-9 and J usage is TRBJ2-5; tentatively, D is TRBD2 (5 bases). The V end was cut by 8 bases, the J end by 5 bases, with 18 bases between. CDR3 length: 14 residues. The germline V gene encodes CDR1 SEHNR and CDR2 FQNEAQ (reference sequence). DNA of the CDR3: TGTGCCAGCTCCTTAGCGAACCTGGAGGAGACCCAGTACTTC. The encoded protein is CASSLANLEETQYF.

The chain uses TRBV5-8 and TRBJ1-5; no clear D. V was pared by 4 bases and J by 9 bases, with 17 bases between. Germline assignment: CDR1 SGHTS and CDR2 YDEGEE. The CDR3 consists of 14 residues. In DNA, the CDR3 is TGTGCCAGCAGCCAGCGATCGCCCGAGGGGCCCCAGCATTTT. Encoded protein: CASSQRSPEGPQHF.

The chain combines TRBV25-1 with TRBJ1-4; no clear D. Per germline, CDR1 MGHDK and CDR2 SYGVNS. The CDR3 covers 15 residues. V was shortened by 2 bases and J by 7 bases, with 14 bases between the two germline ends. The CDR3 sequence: CASSERTAPAEKLFF. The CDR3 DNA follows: TGTGCCAGCAGTGAACGGACTGCTCCGGCTGAAAAACTGTTTTTT.

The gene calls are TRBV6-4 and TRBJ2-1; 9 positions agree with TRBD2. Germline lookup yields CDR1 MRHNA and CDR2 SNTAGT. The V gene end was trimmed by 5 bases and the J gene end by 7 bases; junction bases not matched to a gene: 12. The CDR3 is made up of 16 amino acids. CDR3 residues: CASSSDSGRGLNEQFF. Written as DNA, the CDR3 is TGTGCCAGCAGTTCCGATAGCGGGAGAGGGTTAAATGAGCAGTTCTTC.

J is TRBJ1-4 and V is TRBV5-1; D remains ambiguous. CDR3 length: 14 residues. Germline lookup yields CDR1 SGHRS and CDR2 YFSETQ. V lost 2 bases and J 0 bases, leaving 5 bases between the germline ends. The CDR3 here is CASSFTATNEKLFF. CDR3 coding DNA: TGCGCCAGCAGCTTTACGGCAACTAATGAAAAACTGTTTTTT.

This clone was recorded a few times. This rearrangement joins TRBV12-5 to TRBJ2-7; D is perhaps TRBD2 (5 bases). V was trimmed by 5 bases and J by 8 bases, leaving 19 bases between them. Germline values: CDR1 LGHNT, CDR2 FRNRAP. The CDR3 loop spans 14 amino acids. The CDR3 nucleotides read TGTGCTAGTGGTCAAGACACAGTAACCGGGAAGCAGTACTTC. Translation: CASGQDTVTGKQYF.

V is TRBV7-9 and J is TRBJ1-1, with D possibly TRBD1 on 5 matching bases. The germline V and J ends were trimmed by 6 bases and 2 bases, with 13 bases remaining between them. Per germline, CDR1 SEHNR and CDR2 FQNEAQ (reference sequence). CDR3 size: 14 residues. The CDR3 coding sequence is TGTGCCAGCAGACAGGAACCGATCAACACTGAAGCTTTCTTT. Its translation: CASRQEPINTEAFF.

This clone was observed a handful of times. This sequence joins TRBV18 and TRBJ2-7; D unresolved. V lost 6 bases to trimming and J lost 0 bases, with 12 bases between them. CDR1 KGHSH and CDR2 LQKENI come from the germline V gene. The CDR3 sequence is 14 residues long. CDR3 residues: CASSPSVSSYEQYF. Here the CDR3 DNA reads TGTGCCAGCTCTCCATCTGTGAGCTCCTACGAGCAGTACTTC.

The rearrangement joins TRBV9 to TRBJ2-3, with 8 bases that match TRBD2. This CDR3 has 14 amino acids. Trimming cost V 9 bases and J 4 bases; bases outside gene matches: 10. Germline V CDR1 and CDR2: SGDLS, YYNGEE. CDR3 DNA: TGTGCCACCTCTGTTGGGACTAGGGCAGATACGCAGTATTTT. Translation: CATSVGTRADTQYF.

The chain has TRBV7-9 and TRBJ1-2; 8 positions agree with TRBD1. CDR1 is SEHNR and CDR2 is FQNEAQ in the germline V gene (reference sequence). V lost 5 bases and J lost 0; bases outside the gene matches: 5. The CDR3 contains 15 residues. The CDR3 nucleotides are TGTGCCAGCAGCCGTCAACAGGGGGCTAACTATGGCTACACCTTC. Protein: CASSRQQGANYGYTF.

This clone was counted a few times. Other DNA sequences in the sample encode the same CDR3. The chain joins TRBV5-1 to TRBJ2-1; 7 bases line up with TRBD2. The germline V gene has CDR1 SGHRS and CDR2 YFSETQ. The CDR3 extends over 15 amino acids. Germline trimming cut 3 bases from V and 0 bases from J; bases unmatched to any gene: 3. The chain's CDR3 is CASSSGGSSYNEQFF. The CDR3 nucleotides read TGCGCCAGCAGCTCGGGCGGGAGCTCCTACAATGAGCAGTTCTTC.

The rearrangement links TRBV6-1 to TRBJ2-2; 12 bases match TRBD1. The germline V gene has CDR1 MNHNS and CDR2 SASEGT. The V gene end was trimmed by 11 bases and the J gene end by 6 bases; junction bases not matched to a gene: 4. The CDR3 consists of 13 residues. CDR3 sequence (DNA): TGTGCCGGGACAGGGGGCGCCCCCGGGGAGCTGTTTTTT. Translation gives CAGTGGAPGELFF.

The chain's CDR3 is CASSPPAGEGNTEAFF. The CDR3 DNA sequence: TGTGCCAGCAGTCCCCCGGCAGGGGAGGGGAACACTGAAGCTTTCTTT. The chain links TRBV28 to TRBJ1-1, with a tentative D call TRBD1 (6 bases). Germline V gene data show CDR1 as MDHEN and CDR2 as SYDVKM. The CDR3 totals 16 residues. Deletions cut 5 bases from V and 1 base from J, with 17 bases between.

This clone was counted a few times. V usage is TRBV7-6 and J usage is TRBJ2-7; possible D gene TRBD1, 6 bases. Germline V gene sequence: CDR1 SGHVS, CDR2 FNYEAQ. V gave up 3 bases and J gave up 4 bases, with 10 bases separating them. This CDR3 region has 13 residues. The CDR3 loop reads CASSFGQIYEQYF. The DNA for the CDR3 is TGTGCCAGCAGCTTTGGACAGATTTACGAGCAGTACTTC.

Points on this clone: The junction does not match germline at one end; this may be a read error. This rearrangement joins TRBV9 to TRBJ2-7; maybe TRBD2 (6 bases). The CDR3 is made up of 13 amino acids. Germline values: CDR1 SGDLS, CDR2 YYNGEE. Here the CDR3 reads CARSVDAGLEQYF. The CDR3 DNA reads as TGTGCCAGAAGCGTAGATGCGGGACTCGAGCAGTACTTC.

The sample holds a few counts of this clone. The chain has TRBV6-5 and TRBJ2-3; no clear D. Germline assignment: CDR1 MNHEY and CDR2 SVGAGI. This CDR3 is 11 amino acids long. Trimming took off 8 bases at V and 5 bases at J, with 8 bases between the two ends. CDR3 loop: CASGRQDTQYF. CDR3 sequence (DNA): TGTGCCAGCGGAAGACAAGATACGCAGTATTTT.

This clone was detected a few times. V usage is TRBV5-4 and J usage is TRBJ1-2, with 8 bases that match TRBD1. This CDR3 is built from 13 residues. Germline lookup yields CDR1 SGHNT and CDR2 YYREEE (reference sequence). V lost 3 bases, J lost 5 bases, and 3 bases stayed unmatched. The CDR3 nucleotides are TGTGCCAGCAGCTCAAACAGGGGGTATGGCTACACCTTC. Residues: CASSSNRGYGYTF.

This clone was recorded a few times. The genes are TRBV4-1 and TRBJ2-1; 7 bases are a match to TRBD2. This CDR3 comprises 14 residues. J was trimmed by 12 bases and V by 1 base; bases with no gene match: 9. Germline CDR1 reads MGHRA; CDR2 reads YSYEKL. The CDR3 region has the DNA TGCGCCAGCAGCCAAGCCGGACTAGAGTGGGTGCAGTTCTTC. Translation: CASSQAGLEWVQFF.

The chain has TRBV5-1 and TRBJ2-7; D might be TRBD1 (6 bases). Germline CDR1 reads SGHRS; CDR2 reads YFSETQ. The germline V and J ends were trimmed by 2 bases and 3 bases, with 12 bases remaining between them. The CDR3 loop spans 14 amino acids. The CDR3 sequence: CASSLGRGFYEQYF. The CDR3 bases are TGCGCCAGCAGCTTAGGCAGGGGATTCTACGAGCAGTACTTC.

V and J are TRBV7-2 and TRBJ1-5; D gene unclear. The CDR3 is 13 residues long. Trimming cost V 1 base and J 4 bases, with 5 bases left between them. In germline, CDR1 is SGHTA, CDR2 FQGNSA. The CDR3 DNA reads TGTGCCAGCAGCTTAGATCCTAATCAGCCCCAGCATTTT. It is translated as CASSLDPNQPQHF. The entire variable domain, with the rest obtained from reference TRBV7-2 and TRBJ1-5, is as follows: GAGVSQSPSNKVTEKGKDVELRCDPISGHTALYWYRQSLGQGLEFLIYFQGNSAPDKSGLPSDRFSAERTGGSVSTLTIQRTQQEDSAVYLCASSLDPNQPQHFGDGTRLSIL.

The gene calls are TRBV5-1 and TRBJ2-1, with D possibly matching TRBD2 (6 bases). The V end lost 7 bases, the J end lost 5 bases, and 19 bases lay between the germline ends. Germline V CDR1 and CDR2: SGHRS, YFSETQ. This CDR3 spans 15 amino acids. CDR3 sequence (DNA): TGCGCCAGCTACCTTCTCGGAGGGATAGACAATGAGCAGTTCTTC. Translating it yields CASYLLGGIDNEQFF.